This TCR beta chain was observed in a study of blood T cell repertoires in COVID-19. TCRdb's copy holds only in-frame clones and misses some; the assay was immunoSEQ multiplex PCR. This sample carries 100,000 to 150,000 clones, approximately 83% of them seen once, and the ten largest clones take less than 8.5%. The V gene lost 4 bases and the J gene lost 7 bases, with 14 bases spanning the gap. Germline-derived CDR1 and CDR2 are SGHDT and YYEEEE. CDR3 length: 13 amino acids. The receptor was derived from an elderly man with active or convalescent COVID-19. Sequenced material: peripheral blood. The chain couples TRBV5-6 to TRBJ1-2; D is unclear. CDR3 DNA sequence: TGTGCCAGCAGCCGCGACTCCCGTGGTGGCTACACCTTC. This sequence encodes CASSRDSRGGYTF.